Listed here are 12 T cell receptor beta chains from one sample, sequenced in a study of cytomegalovirus exposure and HLA in healthy donors. Vbeta (60) and Jbeta (13) primers were used in the PCR. This table comes from immunoSEQ multiplex PCR, and its TCRdb copy is limited to in-frame clones, with some not included. This sample has more than 100,000 clones, with 80% found just once. Source material: PBMCs. These receptors originate from a female donor in good health and CMV-seropositive.

The chain links TRBV6-5 to TRBJ2-3, with a tentative D call TRBD2 (6 bases). Per germline, CDR1 MNHEY and CDR2 SVGAGI. The V and J ends lost 2 bases and 8 bases respectively, with 11 bases between them. CDR3 length: 13 residues. The CDR3 nucleotides read TGTGCCAGCAGTTACGCGGGGTCCACTACGCAGTATTTT. Translating it yields CASSYAGSTTQYF.

This clone was found once. The gene calls are TRBV7-9 and TRBJ2-7, with 10 bases lining up with TRBD1. The CDR3 extends over 14 amino acids. V trimming: 1 base; J trimming: 5 bases; junction bases outside the gene matches: 2. Germline CDR1 is SEHNR and CDR2 is FQNEAQ (reference sequence). The CDR3 here is CASSLVGTGDEQYF. In nucleotides, the CDR3 is TGTGCCAGCAGCTTAGTAGGGACAGGGGACGAGCAGTACTTC.

This chain uses TRBV28 with TRBJ1-1; 9 bases agree with TRBD1. Germline assignment: CDR1 MDHEN and CDR2 SYDVKM. The length of the CDR3 is 13 residues. V lost 8 bases and J lost 6; bases outside the gene matches: 7. In DNA, the CDR3 is TGTGCCAGCGCCGGGACAGGGCGGGCTGAAGCTTTCTTT. The encoded protein is CASAGTGRAEAFF.

This chain joins TRBV14 and TRBJ2-3; 7 positions match TRBD1. The CDR3 is made up of 13 amino acids. V lost 2 bases to trimming and J lost 8 bases; unmatched junction nucleotides: 4. Germline V gene data show CDR1 as SGHDN and CDR2 as FVKESK. The DNA of the CDR3 is TGTGCCAGCAGCCAACAGGGGGACGGTACGCAGTATTTT. Translated: CASSQQGDGTQYF. The full variable domain, in which reference TRBV14 and TRBJ2-3 provide the parts outside the CDR3, is EAGVTQFPSHSVIEKGQTVTLRCDPISGHDNLYWYRRVMGKEIKFLLHFVKESKQDESGMPNNRFLAERTGGTYSTLKVQPAELEDSGVYFCASSQQGDGTQYFGPGTRLTVL.

V gene TRBV10-3 combines with J gene TRBJ1-2, with TRBD1 identical over 10 bases. Trimming cost V 1 base and J 8 bases; bases outside gene matches: 4. The germline CDR1 and CDR2 sequences are ENHRY and SYGVKD. This CDR3 contains 14 residues. The DNA for the CDR3 is TGTGCCATCAGTGAGTGGGGACAGGGGAGCGGCTACACCTTC. The encoded protein is CAISEWGQGSGYTF.

The chain couples TRBV19 to TRBJ1-4; D is perhaps TRBD1 (5 bases). From germline, CDR1 is LNHDA and CDR2 SQIVND (reference sequence). The CDR3 is 14 residues long. Trimming took off 3 bases at V and 8 bases at J, with 13 bases between the two ends. Here the CDR3 reads CASSIGGVREKLFF. CDR3 DNA: TGTGCCAGTAGTATCGGAGGGGTGCGGGAAAAACTGTTTTTT. Based on the CDR3 plus reference TRBV19 and TRBJ1-4, the full variable domain is DGGITQSPKYLFRKEGQNVTLSCEQNLNHDAMYWYRQDPGQGLRLIYYSQIVNDFQKGDIAEGYSVSREKKESFPLTVTSAQKNPTAFYLCASSIGGVREKLFFGSGTQLSVL.

The chain uses TRBV7-2 and TRBJ1-1; D call uncertain. V lost 1 base and J 11 bases, leaving 11 bases between the germline ends. The germline V gene has CDR1 SGHTA and CDR2 FQGNSA. The CDR3 has 12 residues. CDR3 nucleotides: TGTGCCAGCAGCTTAGACAGCCGCCGGGCTTTCTTT. Translated, it gives CASSLDSRRAFF.

The rearrangement joins TRBV19 to TRBJ1-1; D call uncertain. The CDR3 has 12 residues. Germline CDR1 reads LNHDA; CDR2 reads SQIVND (reference sequence). V lost 10 bases and J lost 1, with 10 bases in between. The CDR3 DNA follows: TGTGCCACCCGGGATCGGAACACTGAAGCTTTCTTT. It translates to CATRDRNTEAFF.

The chain uses TRBV6-5 and TRBJ1-5; D not certain. The CDR3 spans 14 residues. V was pared by 4 bases and J by 9 bases, with 16 bases between. Per the germline V gene, CDR1 is MNHEY and CDR2 is SVGAGI. The CDR3 bases are TGTGCCAGCAGTTCTCTCGGGGAGTCGTCGCCCCAGCATTTT. Protein: CASSSLGESSPQHF.

V is TRBV10-3 and J is TRBJ2-1; a weak D match, TRBD1 (5 bases). The germline V gene encodes CDR1 ENHRY and CDR2 SYGVKD. The CDR3 consists of 24 residues. The V and J ends lost 7 bases and 8 bases respectively, with 48 bases between them. The CDR3 is CAIISPGLGVRLVSQPWGTDEQFF. The DNA of the CDR3 is TGTGCCATCATATCCCCGGGTCTAGGGGTTAGGCTAGTGTCCCAACCATGGGGAACAGATGAGCAGTTCTTC.

The table lists this clone with a count of one. The genes are TRBV9 and TRBJ1-2; D remains ambiguous. Germline V lookup: CDR1 SGDLS, CDR2 YYNGEE. There are 12 residues in the CDR3. The V end was cut by 0 bases, the J end by 9 bases, with 9 bases between. CDR3 sequence reads: CASSVGGGSYTF. CDR3 in DNA: TGTGCCAGCAGCGTAGGAGGCGGGAGCTACACCTTC.

The chain uses TRBV30 and TRBJ2-1; D may be TRBD1 (6 bases). This CDR3 comprises 13 residues. Between the trimmed V and J ends, which lost 3 bases and 0 bases, there was a span of 6 bases. From germline, CDR1 is GTSNPN and CDR2 SVGIG (reference sequence). For the CDR3, the DNA is TGTGCCTGGAGGGGGGCCTCCTACAATGAGCAGTTCTTC. Translation: CAWRGASYNEQFF.